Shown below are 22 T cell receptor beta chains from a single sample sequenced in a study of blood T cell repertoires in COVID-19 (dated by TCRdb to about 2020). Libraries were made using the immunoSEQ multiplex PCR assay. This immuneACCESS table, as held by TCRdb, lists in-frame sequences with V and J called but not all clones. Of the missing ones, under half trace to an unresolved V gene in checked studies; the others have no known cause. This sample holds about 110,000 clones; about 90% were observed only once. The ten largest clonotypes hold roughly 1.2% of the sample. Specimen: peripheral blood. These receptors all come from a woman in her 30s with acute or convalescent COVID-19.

The CDR3 DNA reads TGTGCCAGCAGTTTAAGGCAGGGGTCGGGAGAGCAGTACTTC. This translates into CASSLRQGSGEQYF. This chain links TRBV28 with TRBJ2-7; TRBD1 is a possible D gene (6 bases). The CDR3 runs to 14 residues. The V gene lost 2 bases and the J gene lost 7 bases, with 15 bases spanning the gap. Germline V gives CDR1 MDHEN, CDR2 SYDVKM.

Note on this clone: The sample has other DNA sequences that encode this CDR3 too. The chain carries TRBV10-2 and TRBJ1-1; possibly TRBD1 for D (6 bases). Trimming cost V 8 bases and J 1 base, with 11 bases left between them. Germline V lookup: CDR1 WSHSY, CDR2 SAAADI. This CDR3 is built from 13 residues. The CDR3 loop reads CASSEQGNTEAFF. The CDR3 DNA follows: TGCGCCAGCTCAGAACAGGGGAACACTGAAGCTTTCTTT.

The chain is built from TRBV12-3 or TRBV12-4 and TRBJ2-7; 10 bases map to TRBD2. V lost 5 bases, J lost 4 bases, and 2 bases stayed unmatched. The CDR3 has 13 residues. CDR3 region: CASSKTSGYEQYF. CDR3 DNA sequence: TGTGCCAGCAGTAAGACTAGCGGGTACGAGCAGTACTTC.

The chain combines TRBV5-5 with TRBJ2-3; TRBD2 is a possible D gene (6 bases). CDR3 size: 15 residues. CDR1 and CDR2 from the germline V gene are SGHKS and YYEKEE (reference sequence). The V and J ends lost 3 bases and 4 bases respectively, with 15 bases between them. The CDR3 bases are TGTGCCAGCAGCTGGGGAGGAACCGGATCAGATACGCAGTATTTT. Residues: CASSWGGTGSDTQYF.

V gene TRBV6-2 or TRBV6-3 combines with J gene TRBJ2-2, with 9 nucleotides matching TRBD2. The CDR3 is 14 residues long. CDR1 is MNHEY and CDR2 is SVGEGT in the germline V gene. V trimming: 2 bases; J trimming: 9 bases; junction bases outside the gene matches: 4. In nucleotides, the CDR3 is TGTGCCAGCAGTTACGCGGGAGGGGAGTGGGAGCTGTTTTTT. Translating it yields CASSYAGGEWELFF.

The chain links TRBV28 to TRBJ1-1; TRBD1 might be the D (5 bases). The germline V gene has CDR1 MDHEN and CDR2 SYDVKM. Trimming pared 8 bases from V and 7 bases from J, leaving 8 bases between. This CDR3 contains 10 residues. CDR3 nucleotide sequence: TGTGCCAGCGGTCAGGGTGAAGCTTTCTTT. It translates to CASGQGEAFF.

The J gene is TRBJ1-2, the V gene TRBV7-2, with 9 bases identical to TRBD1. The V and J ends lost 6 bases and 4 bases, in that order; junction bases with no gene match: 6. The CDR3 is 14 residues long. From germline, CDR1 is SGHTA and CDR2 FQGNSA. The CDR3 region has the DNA TGTGCCAGCAGTTCCACAGGGGGCTCCTATGGCTACACCTTC. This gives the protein CASSSTGGSYGYTF.

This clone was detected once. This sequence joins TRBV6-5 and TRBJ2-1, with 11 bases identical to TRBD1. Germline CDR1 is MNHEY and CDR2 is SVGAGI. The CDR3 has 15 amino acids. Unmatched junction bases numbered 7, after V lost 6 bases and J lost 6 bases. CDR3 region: CASSRPGQGGNEQFF. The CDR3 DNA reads TGTGCCAGCAGCAGACCGGGACAGGGGGGCAATGAGCAGTTCTTC.

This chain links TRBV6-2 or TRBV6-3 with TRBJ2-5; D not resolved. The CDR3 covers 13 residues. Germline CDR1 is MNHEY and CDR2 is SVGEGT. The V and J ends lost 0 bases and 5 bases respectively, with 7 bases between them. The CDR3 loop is CASSYSVRETQYF. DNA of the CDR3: TGTGCCAGCAGTTACTCGGTTCGGGAGACCCAGTACTTC.

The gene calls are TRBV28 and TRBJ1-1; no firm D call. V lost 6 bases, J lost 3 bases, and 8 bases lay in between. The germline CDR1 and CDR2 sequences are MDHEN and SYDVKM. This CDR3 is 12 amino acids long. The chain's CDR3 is CASREGYTEAFF. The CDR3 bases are TGTGCCAGCAGGGAGGGTTACACTGAAGCTTTCTTT.

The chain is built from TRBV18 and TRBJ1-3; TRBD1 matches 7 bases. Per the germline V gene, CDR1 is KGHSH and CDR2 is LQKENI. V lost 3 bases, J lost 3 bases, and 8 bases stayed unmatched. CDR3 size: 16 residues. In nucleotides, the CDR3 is TGTGCCAGCTCACCTACCGATCCAGGGGGTGGAAACACCATATATTTT. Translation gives CASSPTDPGGGNTIYF. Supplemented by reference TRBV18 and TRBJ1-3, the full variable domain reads NAGVMQNPRHLVRRRGQEARLRCSPMKGHSHVYWYRQLPEEGLKFMVYLQKENIIDESGMPKERFSAEFPKEGPSILRIQQVVRGDSAAYFCASSPTDPGGGNTIYFGEGSWLTVV.

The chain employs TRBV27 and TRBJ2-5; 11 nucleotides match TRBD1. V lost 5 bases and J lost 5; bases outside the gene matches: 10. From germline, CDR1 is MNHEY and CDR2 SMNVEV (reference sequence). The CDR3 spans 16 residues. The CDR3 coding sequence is TGTGCCAGCAGTCCTATCCGGACAGGGGGCTCGGAGACCCAGTACTTC. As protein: CASSPIRTGGSETQYF.

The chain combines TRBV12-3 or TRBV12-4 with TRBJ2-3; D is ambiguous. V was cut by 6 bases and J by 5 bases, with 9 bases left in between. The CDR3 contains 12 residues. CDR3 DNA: TGTGCCAGCAGCAACACGGGAGATACGCAGTATTTT. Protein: CASSNTGDTQYF.

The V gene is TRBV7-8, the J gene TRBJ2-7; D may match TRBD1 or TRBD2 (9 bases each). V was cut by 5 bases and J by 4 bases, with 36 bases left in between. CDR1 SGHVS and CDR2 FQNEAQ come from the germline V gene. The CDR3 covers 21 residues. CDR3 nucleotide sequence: TGTGCCAGCAGCGGAACCCCCGGCGGGACAGGGCTTAGCGGGAGTTTGTACGAGCAGTACTTC. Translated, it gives CASSGTPGGTGLSGSLYEQYF.

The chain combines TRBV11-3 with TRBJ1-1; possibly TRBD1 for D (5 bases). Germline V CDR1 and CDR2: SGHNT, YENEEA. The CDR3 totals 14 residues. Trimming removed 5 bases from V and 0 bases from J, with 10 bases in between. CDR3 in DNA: TGTGCCAGCAGCCCCCGGGGGATGAACACTGAAGCTTTCTTT. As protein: CASSPRGMNTEAFF. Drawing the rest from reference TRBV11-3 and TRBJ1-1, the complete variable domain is EAGVVQSPRYKIIEKKQPVAFWCNPISGHNTLYWYLQNLGQGPELLIRYENEEAVDDSQLPKDRFSAERLKGVDSTLKIQPAELGDSAVYLCASSPRGMNTEAFFGQGTRLTVV.

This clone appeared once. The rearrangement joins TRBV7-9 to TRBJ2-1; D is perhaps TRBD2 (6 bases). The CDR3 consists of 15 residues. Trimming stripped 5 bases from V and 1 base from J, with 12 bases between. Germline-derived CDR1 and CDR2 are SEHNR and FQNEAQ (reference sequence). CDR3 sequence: CASSAGPVSYNEQFF. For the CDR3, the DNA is TGTGCCAGCAGCGCGGGACCAGTATCCTACAATGAGCAGTTCTTC.

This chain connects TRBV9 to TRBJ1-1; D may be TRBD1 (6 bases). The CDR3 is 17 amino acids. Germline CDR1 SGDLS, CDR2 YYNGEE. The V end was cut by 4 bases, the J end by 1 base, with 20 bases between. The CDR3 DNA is TGTGCCAGCAGCTCCAGGACGTACCGGGACACGAACACTGAAGCTTTCTTT. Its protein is CASSSRTYRDTNTEAFF. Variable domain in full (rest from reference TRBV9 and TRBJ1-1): DSGVTQTPKHLITATGQRVTLRCSPRSGDLSVYWYQQSLDQGLQFLIQYYNGEERAKGNILERFSAQQFPDLHSELNLSSLELGDSALYFCASSSRTYRDTNTEAFFGQGTRLTVV.

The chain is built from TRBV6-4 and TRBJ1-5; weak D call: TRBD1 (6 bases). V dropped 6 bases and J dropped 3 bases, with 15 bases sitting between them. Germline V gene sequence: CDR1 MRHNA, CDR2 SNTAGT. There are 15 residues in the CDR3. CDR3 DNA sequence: TGTGCCAGCAGACCCGACAGGCCAATCAATCAGCCCCAGCATTTT. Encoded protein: CASRPDRPINQPQHF.

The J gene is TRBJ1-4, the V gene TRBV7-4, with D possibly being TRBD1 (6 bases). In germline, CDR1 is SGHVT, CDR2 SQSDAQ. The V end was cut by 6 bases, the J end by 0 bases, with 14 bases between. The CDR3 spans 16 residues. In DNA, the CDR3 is TGTGCCAGCAGTCTAAGCTGGACAGCAACTAATGAAAAACTGTTTTTT. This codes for CASSLSWTATNEKLFF.

The CDR3 nucleotides are TGTGCCAGCAAACGGACAGTTGGAGACGAAAAACTGTTTTTT. Translated: CASKRTVGDEKLFF. V and J are TRBV2 and TRBJ1-4; a weak D match, TRBD1 (6 bases). The CDR3 consists of 14 residues. V lost 7 bases and J lost 8, with 17 bases in between. The germline gives CDR1 SNHLY, CDR2 FYNNEI. Supplemented by reference TRBV2 and TRBJ1-4, the full variable domain reads EPEVTQTPSHQVTQMGQEVILRCVPISNHLYFYWYRQILGQKVEFLVSFYNNEISEKSEIFDDQFSVERPDGSNFTLKIRSTKLEDSAMYFCASKRTVGDEKLFFGSGTQLSVL.

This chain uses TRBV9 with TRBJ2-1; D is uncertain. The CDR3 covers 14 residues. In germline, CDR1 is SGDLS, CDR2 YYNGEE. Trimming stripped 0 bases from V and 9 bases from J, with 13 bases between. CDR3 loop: CASSVAPLTGEQFF. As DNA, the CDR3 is TGTGCCAGCAGCGTAGCTCCGCTTACGGGTGAGCAGTTCTTC. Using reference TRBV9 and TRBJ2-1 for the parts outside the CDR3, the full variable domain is DSGVTQTPKHLITATGQRVTLRCSPRSGDLSVYWYQQSLDQGLQFLIQYYNGEERAKGNILERFSAQQFPDLHSELNLSSLELGDSALYFCASSVAPLTGEQFFGPGTRLTVL.

CDR3 in amino acids: CATSRGPYEQYF. The CDR3 coding sequence is TGTGCCACCAGCAGAGGGCCCTACGAGCAGTACTTC. The chain recombines TRBV15 with TRBJ2-7; no clear D gene. Between the trimmed V and J ends, which lost 1 base and 2 bases, there was a span of 3 bases. This CDR3 comprises 12 residues. Germline values: CDR1 LNHNV, CDR2 YYDKDF (reference sequence).